Below are 14 T cell receptor beta chains sequenced from a single sample in a study of PD-L1 blockade in urothelial cancer. The protocol was immunoSEQ multiplex PCR, while the TCRdb copy is restricted to in-frame clones and leaves out a portion. Seen here are over 70,000 clones, 83% observed once, and the top ten hold roughly 8%. As for time point: peripheral blood 6 weeks after treatment start. The sequencing used PBMCs, collected around atezolizumab (anti-PD-L1) treatment. All receptors derive from a man aged 70-80 years with urothelial cancer.

The V gene is TRBV19, the J gene TRBJ2-5; D is ambiguous. In germline, CDR1 is LNHDA, CDR2 SQIVND (reference sequence). The CDR3 extends over 15 amino acids. Trimming stripped 6 bases from V and 2 bases from J, with 16 bases between. CDR3 nucleotide sequence: TGTGCCAGTAGGCCTTCCCTAGAAGCACAAGAGACCCAGTACTTC. It specifies CASRPSLEAQETQYF.

CDR3 sequence (DNA): TGTGCCAGCACACGGGACACCCGGGCAGATACGCAGTATTTT. This codes for CASTRDTRADTQYF. The chain recombines TRBV2 with TRBJ2-3; tentative D call: TRBD1 (6 bases). V gave up 7 bases and J gave up 4 bases, with 15 bases separating them. The CDR3 runs 14 residues. The V gene's germline CDR1 is SNHLY and CDR2 FYNNEI.

The J gene is TRBJ2-5, the V gene TRBV5-1; D not certain. This CDR3 has 13 residues. V was trimmed by 1 base and J by 3 bases, leaving 7 bases between them. Germline V lookup: CDR1 SGHRS, CDR2 YFSETQ. The CDR3 region is CASSLFPKETQYF. The DNA for the CDR3 is TGCGCCAGCAGCTTGTTTCCCAAAGAGACCCAGTACTTC. The variable domain in full, with the rest retrieved from reference TRBV5-1 and TRBJ2-5, is KAGVTQTPRYLIKTRGQQVTLSCSPISGHRSVSWYQQTPGQGLQFLFEYFSETQRNKGNFPGRFSGRQFSNSRSEMNVSTLELGDSALYLCASSLFPKETQYFGPGTRLLVL.

Worth noting for this clone: At one boundary the junction diverges from the germline segment, which might be a read error. This same CDR3 is encoded by further DNA sequences in the sample. The chain uses TRBV15 and TRBJ2-5; D might be TRBD1 (6 bases). The CDR3 has 14 residues. Germline V gene data show CDR1 as LNHNV and CDR2 as YYDKDF (reference sequence). In nucleotides, the CDR3 is TGCGCCACCAGGGGAGACTACGTTCAAGAGACCCAGTACTTC. This sequence encodes CATRGDYVQETQYF.

This clone showed up just a few times. This chain links TRBV5-1 with TRBJ2-3; 9 bases match TRBD2. Germline V gene data show CDR1 as SGHRS and CDR2 as YFSETQ. This CDR3 has 15 amino acids. The trim removed 3 bases at V and 4 bases at J, leaving 6 bases unmatched. In nucleotides, the CDR3 is TGCGCCAGCAGCTACGCGGGGGGGCCATCAGATACGCAGTATTTT. Its protein is CASSYAGGPSDTQYF.

This clone has only one observation. J is TRBJ2-3 and V is TRBV6-5, with a tentative D call TRBD2 (6 bases). The germline V gene encodes CDR1 MNHEY and CDR2 SVGAGI. The CDR3 runs to 13 residues. V was clipped by 6 bases and J by 2 bases, with 9 bases between them. The CDR3 region is CASRRGYTDTQYF. CDR3 in DNA: TGTGCCAGCAGACGGGGGTACACAGATACGCAGTATTTT.

Here the CDR3 reads CASSAIHGGGQVQGSSYNEQFF. In DNA, the CDR3 is TGTGCCAGCAGCGCGATTCATGGGGGGGGACAGGTCCAAGGTAGCTCCTACAATGAGCAGTTCTTC. This rearrangement joins TRBV7-8 to TRBJ2-1, with D maybe TRBD1 (8 bases). The CDR3 sequence is 22 residues long. Germline values: CDR1 SGHVS, CDR2 FQNEAQ. Trimming removed 5 bases from V and 0 bases from J, with 32 bases in between.

This chain connects TRBV7-9 to TRBJ1-1; 8 nucleotides line up with TRBD1. Germline V CDR1 and CDR2: SEHNR, FQNEAQ (reference sequence). This CDR3 is built from 15 residues. Losses at the gene ends were 5 bases for V and 4 bases for J; bases not matched to a gene: 9. The CDR3 sequence is CASSAKQGGGTEAFF. In DNA form, the CDR3 reads TGTGCCAGCAGCGCTAAACAGGGGGGGGGCACTGAAGCTTTCTTT.

The chain employs TRBV5-6 and TRBJ2-7; 10 nucleotides align to TRBD2. J was trimmed by 4 bases and V by 7 bases; bases with no gene match: 11. Germline values: CDR1 SGHDT, CDR2 YYEEEE. There are 15 residues in the CDR3. The CDR3 spells CASRGLAGDSYEQYF. In nucleotides, the CDR3 is TGTGCCAGCCGAGGTCTAGCGGGAGATTCTTACGAGCAGTACTTC.

The chain employs TRBV4-2 and TRBJ2-1; 16 bases are a match to TRBD2. The CDR3 runs 19 residues. The germline V gene encodes CDR1 LGHNA and CDR2 YNFKEQ. V lost 0 bases and J lost 5; bases outside the gene matches: 7. CDR3 amino acids: CASSQDHGTSGGVNNEQFF. In DNA, the CDR3 is TGTGCCAGCAGCCAAGATCACGGGACTAGCGGGGGGGTCAACAATGAGCAGTTCTTC.

The chain joins TRBV6-7 to TRBJ2-1; 9 bases line up with TRBD2. TRBV6-7 is placed among ORFs of uncertain function. The CDR3 is 14 residues long. The junction had 7 bases not matched to a gene; V was cut back by 8 bases and J by 5 bases. CDR3 bases: TGTGCCAGCCCACATATAGCGGGGGACAATGAGCAGTTCTTC. Amino acids: CASPHIAGDNEQFF.

The chain's CDR3 is CASSLSTGLHSNQPQHF. CDR3 sequence (DNA): TGTGCCAGCAGTTTGTCGACAGGGCTTCATAGCAATCAGCCCCAGCATTTT. The chain carries TRBV28 and TRBJ1-5; 7 nucleotides agree with TRBD1. V gave up 3 bases and J gave up 0 bases; unmatched junction bases: 8. The germline V gene encodes CDR1 MDHEN and CDR2 SYDVKM. This CDR3 is 17 amino acids long.

The chain is built from TRBV9 and TRBJ2-5, with 10 bases matching TRBD2. The CDR3 covers 15 residues. Germline trimming cut 4 bases from V and 5 bases from J; bases unmatched to any gene: 8. Germline CDR1 is SGDLS and CDR2 is YYNGEE. CDR3 protein: CASSTTGLAWETQYF. Here the CDR3 DNA reads TGTGCCAGCAGCACAACGGGACTAGCGTGGGAGACCCAGTACTTC.

The V call is TRBV7-2, the J call TRBJ2-1; 11 positions match TRBD2. The V gene's germline CDR1 is SGHTA and CDR2 FQGNSA. The CDR3 contains 15 residues. Trimming cost V 4 bases and J 4 bases; bases outside gene matches: 3. DNA of the CDR3: TGTGCCAGCAGCTACATAGCGGGGGGGTACAATGAGCAGTTCTTC. Translating gives CASSYIAGGYNEQFF.